Here is one TCR beta chain with its context. The data stem from a study of blood T cells in healthy people across ages. The wider study: With template switching, about one barcoded beta molecule was captured per two T cells.

The second PCR ran about 6 to 11 cycles with a sample-barcoded 5' primer and J-beta primers. Each CDR3 protein gets one entry after TCRdb re-called the 5' RACE reads with MiXCR. The sample shows roughly 1,800,000 distinct CDR3 sequences, approximately 50% of them seen only once. The V gene lost 6 bases and the J gene lost 5 bases, with 19 bases spanning the gap. Germline CDR1 is LNHDA and CDR2 is SQIVND (reference sequence). The CDR3 totals 15 residues. This receptor was taken from a woman aged 40 to 55 in good health. J is TRBJ1-1 and V is TRBV19; no reliable D call. The sequenced material came from blood. Here the CDR3 reads CASSLTGISRTEAFF. For the CDR3, the DNA is TGTGCCAGTAGCTTAACCGGAATAAGTAGGACTGAAGCTTTCTTT. Drawing the rest from reference TRBV19 and TRBJ1-1, the complete variable domain is DGGITQSPKYLFRKEGQNVTLSCEQNLNHDAMYWYRQDPGQGLRLIYYSQIVNDFQKGDIAEGYSVSREKKESFPLTVTSAQKNPTAFYLCASSLTGISRTEAFFGQGTRLTVV.